This T cell receptor (beta chain) was documented in a study of T cells after yellow fever vaccination. Study findings and constraints: Some clonotypes were seen in both the CD4 and the CD8 compartments. These made up a small share and likely arose from convergent recombination. Abundant clonotypes from the bulk population could contaminate FACS-sorted repertoires. The booster saw the reappearance of most primary-vaccination clones (roughly 95% CD4, 80% to 90% CD8).

TCRdb processed the 5' RACE reads anew with MiXCR; each CDR3 protein has one entry. The sample contains 500,000 to 550,000 distinct CDR3 sequences, just over 20% of which appear only once. This clonotype was counted a few times. The target antigen is unknown. V was shortened by 6 bases and J by 4 bases, with 14 bases between the two germline ends. Germline CDR1 and CDR2: DFQATT and SNEGSKA (reference sequence). This CDR3 region has 13 residues. The chain combines TRBV20-1 with TRBJ2-3; no definite D call. The sequence came from a man younger than 35 who received the YFV17D yellow fever vaccine. The sequences come from PBMCs, collected about 20 days after the first yellow fever vaccination. The CDR3 region has the DNA TGCAGTGCCCAGAGTCCCGTCGCAGATACGCAGTATTTT. Translation: CSAQSPVADTQYF.